The entry that follows covers one T cell receptor (beta chain) sequence. Sequencing was performed with immunoSEQ multiplex PCR; in TCRdb, only in-frame clones are kept and a portion is missing. The top ten hold approximately 0.11% of the sample, which has hundreds of thousands of clones, 85% to 95% seen once. The data stem from a study of shared clonotypes between healthy human individuals. Study-level background: A couple of women and a few men aged 18 to 49 served as donors.

In germline, CDR1 is MNHEY, CDR2 SMNVEV (reference sequence). CDR3 length: 15 residues. V was pared by 6 bases and J by 2 bases, with 10 bases of the junction left unmatched. The naive CD8 fraction comprised CD45RO-negative cells positively selected for CCR7 and excluded terminally differentiated effector memory CD45RA+ cells. This chain joins TRBV27 and TRBJ2-7; TRBD2 matches at 7 bases. The receptor was derived from a woman in her twenties or thirties in good health. Source material: naive CD8+ T cells sorted from blood. CDR3 nucleotides: TGTGCCAGCAGCCTAACTTCTAGCGGCGCCTACGAGCAGTACTTC. Its protein product is CASSLTSSGAYEQYF.